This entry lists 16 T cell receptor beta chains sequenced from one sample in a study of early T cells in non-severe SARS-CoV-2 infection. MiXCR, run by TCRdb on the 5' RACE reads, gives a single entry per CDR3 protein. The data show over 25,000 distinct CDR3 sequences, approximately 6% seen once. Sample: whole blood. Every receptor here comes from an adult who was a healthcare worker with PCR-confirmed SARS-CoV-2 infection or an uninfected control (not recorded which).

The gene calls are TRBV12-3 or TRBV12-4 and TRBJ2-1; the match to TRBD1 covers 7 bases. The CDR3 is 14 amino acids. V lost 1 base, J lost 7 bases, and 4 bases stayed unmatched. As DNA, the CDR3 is TGTGCCAGCAGTTTAGGTGCCAGGGGGAATGAGCAGTTCTTC. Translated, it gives CASSLGARGNEQFF.

CDR3 sequence: CASSYWTGRGATDTQYF. As DNA, the CDR3 is TGTGCCAGCAGTTACTGGACTGGGCGGGGGGCCACAGATACGCAGTATTTT. The rearrangement uses TRBV6-6 and TRBJ2-3; 8 nucleotides line up with TRBD2. The CDR3 contains 17 residues. In germline, CDR1 is MNHNY, CDR2 SVGAGI (reference sequence). With 1 base clipped from V and 2 bases from J, the junction kept 8 bases outside the gene matches.

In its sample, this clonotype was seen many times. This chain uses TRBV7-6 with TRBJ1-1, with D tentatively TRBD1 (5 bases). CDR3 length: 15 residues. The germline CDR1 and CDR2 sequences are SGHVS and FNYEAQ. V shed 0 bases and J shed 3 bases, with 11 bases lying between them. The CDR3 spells CASSLAAGLDTEAFF. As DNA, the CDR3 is TGTGCCAGCAGCTTAGCGGCAGGGCTCGACACTGAAGCTTTCTTT.

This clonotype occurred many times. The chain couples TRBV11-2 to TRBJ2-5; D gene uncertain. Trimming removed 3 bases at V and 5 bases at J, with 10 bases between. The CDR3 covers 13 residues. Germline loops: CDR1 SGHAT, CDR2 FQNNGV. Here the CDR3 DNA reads TGTGCCAGCAGCTTGGGCTTTACCGAGACCCAGTACTTC. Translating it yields CASSLGFTETQYF.

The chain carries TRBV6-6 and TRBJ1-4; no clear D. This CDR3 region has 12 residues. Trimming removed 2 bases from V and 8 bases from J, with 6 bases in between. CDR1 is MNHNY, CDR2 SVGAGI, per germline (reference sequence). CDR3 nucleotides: TGTGCCAGCAGTTACCCGGGGGAAAAACTGTTTTTT. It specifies CASSYPGEKLFF.

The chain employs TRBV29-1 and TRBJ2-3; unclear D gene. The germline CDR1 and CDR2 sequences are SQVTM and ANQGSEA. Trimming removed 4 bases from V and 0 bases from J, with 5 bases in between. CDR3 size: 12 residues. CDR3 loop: CSVVVSTDTQYF. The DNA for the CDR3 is TGCAGCGTTGTCGTCAGCACAGATACGCAGTATTTT.

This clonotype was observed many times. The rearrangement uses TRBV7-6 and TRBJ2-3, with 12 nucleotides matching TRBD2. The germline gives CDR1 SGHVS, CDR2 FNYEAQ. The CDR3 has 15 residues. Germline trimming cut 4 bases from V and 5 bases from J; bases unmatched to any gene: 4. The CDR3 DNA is TGTGCCAGCAGCTCTAGCGGGGGGGAAGTAGATACGCAGTATTTT. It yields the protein CASSSSGGEVDTQYF. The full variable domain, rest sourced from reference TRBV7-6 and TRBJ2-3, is GAGVSQSPRYKVTKRGQDVALRCDPISGHVSLYWYRQALGQGPEFLTYFNYEAQQDKSGLPNDRFSAERPEGSISTLTIQRTEQRDSAMYRCASSSSGGEVDTQYFGPGTRLTVL.

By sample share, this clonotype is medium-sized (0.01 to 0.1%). For the CDR3, the DNA is TGTGCCAGCAGCTCCGGGACAGGGAGTGGCTACACCTTC. It yields the protein CASSSGTGSGYTF. V usage is TRBV11-2 and J usage is TRBJ1-2; 9 bases agree with TRBD1. The germline CDR1 and CDR2 sequences are SGHAT and FQNNGV. After removal of 4 bases from V and 7 bases from J, the junction contained 4 bases not matched to a gene. The CDR3 runs to 13 residues.

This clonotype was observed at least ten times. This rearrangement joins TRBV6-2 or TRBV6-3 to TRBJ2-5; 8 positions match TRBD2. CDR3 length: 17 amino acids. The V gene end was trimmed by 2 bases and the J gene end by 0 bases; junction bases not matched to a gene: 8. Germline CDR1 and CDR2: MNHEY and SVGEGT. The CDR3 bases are TGTGCCAGCAGTTACCTTCTTGCGGGGGGCTACCAAGAGACCCAGTACTTC. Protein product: CASSYLLAGGYQETQYF.

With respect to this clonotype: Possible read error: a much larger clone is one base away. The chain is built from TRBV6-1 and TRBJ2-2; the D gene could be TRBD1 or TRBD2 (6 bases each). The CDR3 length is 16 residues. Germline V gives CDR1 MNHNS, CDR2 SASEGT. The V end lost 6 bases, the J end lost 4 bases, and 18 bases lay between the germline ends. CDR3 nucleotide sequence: TGTGCCAGCAGCCACCGGGGGACATTGAGCACCGGGGAGCTGTTTTTT. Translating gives CASSHRGTLSTGELFF.

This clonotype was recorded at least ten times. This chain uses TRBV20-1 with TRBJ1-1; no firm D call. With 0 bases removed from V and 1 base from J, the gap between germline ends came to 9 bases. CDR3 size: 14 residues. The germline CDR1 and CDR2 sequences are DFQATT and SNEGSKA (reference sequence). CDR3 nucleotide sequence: TGCAGTGCTAGAGATGAGGGAGGGAACACTGAAGCTTTCTTT. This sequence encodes CSARDEGGNTEAFF.

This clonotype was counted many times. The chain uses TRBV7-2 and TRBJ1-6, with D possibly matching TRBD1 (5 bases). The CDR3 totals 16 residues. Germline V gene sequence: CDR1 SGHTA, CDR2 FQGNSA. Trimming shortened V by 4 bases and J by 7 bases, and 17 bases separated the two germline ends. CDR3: CASSSKGGASNSPLHF. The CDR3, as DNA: TGTGCCAGCAGCTCAAAGGGTGGGGCGAGCAATTCACCCCTCCACTTT.

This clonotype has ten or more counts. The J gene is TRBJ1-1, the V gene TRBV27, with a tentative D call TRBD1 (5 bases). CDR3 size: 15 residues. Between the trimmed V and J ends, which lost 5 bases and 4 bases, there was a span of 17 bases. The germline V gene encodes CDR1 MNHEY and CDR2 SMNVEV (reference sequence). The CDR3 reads CASSPNSGLGTEAFF. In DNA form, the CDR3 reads TGTGCCAGCAGTCCGAACTCGGGACTGGGCACTGAAGCTTTCTTT.

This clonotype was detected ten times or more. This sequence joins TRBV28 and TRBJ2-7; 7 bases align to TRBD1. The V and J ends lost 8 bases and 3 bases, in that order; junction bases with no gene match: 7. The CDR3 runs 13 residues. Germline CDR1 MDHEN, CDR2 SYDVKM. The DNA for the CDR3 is TGTGCCAGCCAGGGGACAGTTGGCTACGAGCAGTACTTC. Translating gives CASQGTVGYEQYF.

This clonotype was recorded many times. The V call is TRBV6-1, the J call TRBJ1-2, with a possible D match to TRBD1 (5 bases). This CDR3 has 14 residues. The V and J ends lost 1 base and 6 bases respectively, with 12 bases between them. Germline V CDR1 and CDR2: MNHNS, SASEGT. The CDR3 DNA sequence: TGTGCCAGCAGTGAAGTTCCCAGGGACCATGGCTACACCTTC. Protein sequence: CASSEVPRDHGYTF.

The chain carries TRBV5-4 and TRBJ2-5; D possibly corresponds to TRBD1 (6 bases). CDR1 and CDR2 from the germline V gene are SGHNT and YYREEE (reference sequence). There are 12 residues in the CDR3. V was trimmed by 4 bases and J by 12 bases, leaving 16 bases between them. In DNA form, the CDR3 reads TGTGCCAGCAGCCAAGCCTCGGGACAAGAGTACTTC. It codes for CASSQASGQEYF.